The sequence of this TCR beta chain was determined in a study of beta chain features in type 1 diabetes. The germline V gene encodes CDR1 SGHTA and CDR2 FQGNSA. Trimming took 5 bases from V and 0 from J; bases not matched to a gene: 8. The CDR3 contains 16 residues. Isolated RNA was reverse transcribed in full, so expressed TCRB transcripts were sequenced. Libraries were prepared by immunoSEQ multiplex PCR; TCRdb keeps only in-frame clonotypes and omits some of them. The sample records a few hundred thousand clones, over 11% being singletons. The study's findings and limits: Lower insertion and higher deletion counts appeared at VDJ junctions in type 1 diabetes patients. Moderate but significant shortening of TCRB CDR3s was recorded in all four CD4+ subsets from Type 1 diabetes patients.

This clone appeared a few times. Its antigen remains unidentified. The sequencing sample was made of naive CD4+ T cells from blood. This clonotype was obtained from a man between 25 and 39 years old with type 1 diabetes. The genes are TRBV7-2 and TRBJ2-3; 7 positions match TRBD2. The CDR3 bases are TGTGCCAGCAGCACGGGACTATCCCCTAGCACAGATACGCAGTATTTT. It specifies CASSTGLSPSTDTQYF.